Following are 27 T cell receptor beta chains from one sample sequenced in a study of neurological immune-mediated disorders. MiXCR, run by TCRdb on the 5' RACE reads, gives a single entry per CDR3 protein. The table shows about 50,000 distinct CDR3 sequences, with over 15% occurring only once. Sample: PBMCs. The source of these receptors is a man aged 55 to 70 in good health.

This clonotype was picked up many times. The chain combines TRBV12-3 or TRBV12-4 with TRBJ1-3, with 8 bases matching TRBD1. CDR3 size: 14 residues. Trimming removed 6 bases from V and 8 bases from J; junction bases left unmatched: 9. Here the CDR3 reads CASRISGGRDTIYF. The DNA of the CDR3 is TGTGCCAGCAGGATCTCAGGGGGCCGGGACACCATATATTTT.

This clonotype has a count of ten or more. The rearrangement links TRBV27 to TRBJ1-2; 9 positions agree with TRBD1. The V and J ends lost 3 bases and 4 bases, in that order; junction bases with no gene match: 3. The CDR3 consists of 14 residues. Germline lookup yields CDR1 MNHEY and CDR2 SMNVEV (reference sequence). CDR3 in amino acids: CASSFGTGSYGYTF. The CDR3 nucleotides are TGTGCCAGCAGTTTCGGGACAGGGTCCTATGGCTACACCTTC.

There are many counts of this clonotype. The chain links TRBV12-3 or TRBV12-4 to TRBJ2-1; the match to TRBD2 covers 9 bases. The CDR3 consists of 15 residues. Unmatched junction bases numbered 7, after V lost 3 bases and J lost 7 bases. The CDR3 DNA follows: TGTGCCAGCAGTTTTCAACTAGCGGGTAGAAATGAGCAGTTCTTC. It is translated as CASSFQLAGRNEQFF.

At least ten counts were recorded for this clonotype. The chain carries TRBV5-1 and TRBJ2-3, with 8 bases matching TRBD2. This CDR3 has 15 amino acids. V lost 2 bases, J lost 1 base, and 3 bases stayed unmatched. Germline V gene data show CDR1 as SGHRS and CDR2 as YFSETQ. CDR3 sequence (DNA): TGCGCCAGCAGCTTTCGGCGGGAGGGCACAGATACGCAGTATTTT. The encoded protein is CASSFRREGTDTQYF.

J is TRBJ2-5 and V is TRBV29-1; possible D gene TRBD2, 5 bases. Germline values: CDR1 SQVTM, CDR2 ANQGSEA. V was cut by 7 bases and J by 2 bases, with 14 bases left in between. This CDR3 contains 13 residues. CDR3 amino acids: CSADPSSQETQYF. The DNA of the CDR3 is TGCAGCGCTGACCCTAGCTCTCAAGAGACCCAGTACTTC.

The sample holds many counts of this clonotype. The chain joins TRBV7-2 to TRBJ2-2; the D gene is possibly TRBD2 (6 bases). Trimming left V 3 bases short and J 6 bases short, with 8 bases between. Germline-derived CDR1 and CDR2 are SGHTA and FQGNSA. The CDR3 has 13 amino acids. CDR3 bases: TGTGCCAGCAGCTTTAGCGGCCCCGGGGAGCTGTTTTTT. Protein product: CASSFSGPGELFF.

As regards this clonotype: This could be a read error, since a much larger clone is one nucleotide away. The rearrangement joins TRBV29-1 to TRBJ2-3; D may be TRBD1 or TRBD2 (5 bases each). Germline V gene lookup returns CDR1 SQVTM and CDR2 ANQGSEA. The CDR3 is 14 amino acids. V was shortened by 8 bases and J by 2 bases, with 17 bases between the two germline ends. CDR3 residues: CSFTWDPYTDTQYF. CDR3 in DNA: TGCAGCTTTACCTGGGACCCCTACACAGATACGCAGTATTTT.

This clonotype was counted many times. The chain couples TRBV29-1 to TRBJ2-5; weak D call: TRBD2 (6 bases). The CDR3 is made up of 13 amino acids. Germline V lookup: CDR1 SQVTM, CDR2 ANQGSEA. V lost 0 bases, J lost 9 bases, and 14 bases lay in between. CDR3 region: CSVEDLGGTAQYF. The CDR3 nucleotides read TGCAGCGTTGAAGATCTTGGGGGGACGGCCCAGTACTTC.

This clonotype has at least ten counts. The chain carries TRBV7-2 and TRBJ1-3, with D perhaps matching TRBD1 (5 bases). The CDR3 is made up of 15 amino acids. The V and J ends lost 3 bases and 3 bases respectively, with 12 bases between them. Germline V gene lookup returns CDR1 SGHTA and CDR2 FQGNSA. Written as DNA, the CDR3 is TGTGCCAGCAGCTTCGTCGGGGGAAGTGGAAACACCATATATTTT. Its protein product is CASSFVGGSGNTIYF.

About this clonotype itself: A much more abundant neighbour one base away suggests this may be a read error. This chain connects TRBV5-1 to TRBJ2-2; D may match TRBD1 or TRBD2 (5 bases each). Per the germline V gene, CDR1 is SGHRS and CDR2 is YFSETQ. The CDR3 has 17 residues. CDR3 region: CASSLEGSLVGTEELFF. CDR3 nucleotide sequence: TGCGCCAGCAGCTTGGAGGGCAGTCTAGTCGGGACCGAGGAGCTGTTTTTT.

This clonotype has a count of ten or more. J is TRBJ1-3 and V is TRBV4-1; D possibly corresponds to TRBD1 (6 bases). Between the trimmed V and J ends, which lost 1 base and 2 bases, there was a span of 15 bases. This CDR3 contains 17 residues. Germline values: CDR1 MGHRA, CDR2 YSYEKL. This CDR3 reads CASSQGRTVFAGNTIYF. The CDR3 bases are TGCGCCAGCAGCCAAGGAAGGACAGTGTTCGCTGGAAACACCATATATTTT.

This clonotype was found many times. This chain connects TRBV5-5 to TRBJ1-2, with 8 nucleotides matching TRBD1. With 4 bases clipped from V and 2 bases from J, the junction kept 10 bases outside the gene matches. In germline, CDR1 is SGHKS, CDR2 YYEKEE (reference sequence). This CDR3 region has 16 residues. CDR3 residues: CASSKSGQGANYGYTF. As DNA, the CDR3 is TGTGCCAGCAGCAAATCCGGACAGGGAGCAAACTATGGCTACACCTTC.

This clonotype has ten or more counts. This sequence joins TRBV5-1 and TRBJ2-1, with D possibly being TRBD1 (5 bases). CDR1 and CDR2 (germline): SGHRS, YFSETQ. CDR3 size: 13 residues. V was shortened by 3 bases and J by 5 bases, with 9 bases between the two germline ends. The CDR3 region is CASSSEGDNEQFF. In DNA form, the CDR3 reads TGCGCCAGCAGCTCCGAAGGGGACAATGAGCAGTTCTTC.

This clonotype was recorded many times. The rearrangement links TRBV6-6 to TRBJ1-4, with 12 bases aligning to TRBD1. Trimming at V came to 6 bases and at J to 8 bases, leaving 4 bases not matched to a gene. The CDR3 is 14 residues long. Germline CDR1 MNHNY, CDR2 SVGAGI (reference sequence). The CDR3 DNA sequence: TGTGCCAGCAGCCCGGGACAGGGGGCGGAAAAACTGTTTTTT. The encoded protein is CASSPGQGAEKLFF.

Note on this clonotype: This may come from a read error, since a much larger clone is one base off. The V and J genes are TRBV7-2 and TRBJ2-3, with 9 bases identical to TRBD2. The germline CDR1 and CDR2 sequences are SGHTA and FQGNSA. This CDR3 region has 16 residues. The junction had 9 bases not matched to a gene; V was cut back by 1 base and J by 7 bases. This CDR3 reads CASSLGPAGGPYTQYF. In nucleotides, the CDR3 is TGTGCCAGCAGCTTAGGTCCAGCGGGAGGACCATATACGCAGTATTTT. The complete variable domain, with remaining parts taken from reference TRBV7-2 and TRBJ2-3, reads GAGVSQSPSNKVTEKGKDVELRCDPISGHTALYWYRQSLGQGLEFLIYFQGNSAPDKSGLPSDRFSAERTGGSVSTLTIQRTQQEDSAVYLCASSLGPAGGPYTQYFGPGTRLTVL.

This clonotype was seen a handful of times. The J gene is TRBJ2-1, the V gene TRBV21-1; TRBD2 reflects the table's D call only, with no check against the DNA. TRBV21-1 is shown as a pseudogene. The CDR3 length is 16 residues. The CDR3 here is CASSKGSGVYNNEQFF. CDR3 DNA: TGTGCCAGCAGCAAGGGTAGCGGCGTATATAACAATGAGCAGTTCTTC.

This clonotype occurred many times. The V and J genes are TRBV12-3 or TRBV12-4 and TRBJ2-7; 7 nucleotides match TRBD1. CDR3 length: 14 residues. Unmatched junction bases numbered 9, after V lost 7 bases and J lost 3 bases. The CDR3: CASTLGAGGYEQYF. The CDR3 nucleotides are TGTGCCAGCACCCTGGGCGCAGGGGGCTACGAGCAGTACTTC.

This clonotype was picked up many times. The rearrangement uses TRBV24-1 and TRBJ2-2, with 13 bases that match TRBD2. Trimming removed 3 bases from V and 9 bases from J; junction bases left unmatched: 3. Looked up from germline, CDR1 is KGHDR and CDR2 is SFDVKD. The CDR3 totals 15 residues. The CDR3 region has the DNA TGTGCCACCAGTGATCGGACTAGCGGGAGCCGGGAGCTGTTTTTT. It is translated as CATSDRTSGSRELFF.

This clonotype was recorded at least ten times. The chain joins TRBV10-2 to TRBJ2-7, with TRBD1 matching 7 bases. The CDR3 length is 14 residues. Germline V gene lookup returns CDR1 WSHSY and CDR2 SAAADI. The V and J ends lost 3 bases and 2 bases, in that order; junction bases with no gene match: 4. Here the CDR3 DNA reads TGCGCCAGCAGTGATAGACAGGGTCCCTACGAGCAGTACTTC. Protein product: CASSDRQGPYEQYF.

Ten or more counts support this clonotype. The chain links TRBV12-3 or TRBV12-4 to TRBJ2-2, with D uncertain. The CDR3 sequence is 16 residues long. V shed 3 bases and J shed 1 base, with 12 bases lying between them. Here the CDR3 reads CASSLSHFWNTGELFF. CDR3 DNA sequence: TGTGCCAGCAGTTTGTCCCACTTTTGGAACACCGGGGAGCTGTTTTTT.

In this sample, this clonotype is medium-sized. The chain combines TRBV5-1 with TRBJ2-7; TRBD1 might be the D (5 bases). V was pared by 1 base and J by 3 bases, with 8 bases between. CDR3 length: 13 residues. From germline, CDR1 is SGHRS and CDR2 YFSETQ. CDR3 nucleotides: TGCGCCAGCAGCTTGAGTACAGGCTACGAGCAGTACTTC. Protein: CASSLSTGYEQYF.

This clonotype was found many times. The chain has TRBV5-1 and TRBJ2-1, with TRBD1 matching 10 bases. Germline CDR1 and CDR2: SGHRS and YFSETQ. This CDR3 spans 15 amino acids. V shed 2 bases and J 8 bases; nucleotides not matched to a gene: 7. The CDR3 protein is CASSLDRGLGDEQFF. Written as DNA, the CDR3 is TGCGCCAGCAGCTTAGACAGGGGGCTTGGAGATGAGCAGTTCTTC.

The table lists this clonotype with many counts. The rearrangement joins TRBV12-3 or TRBV12-4 to TRBJ2-1, with TRBD2 identical over 9 bases. Trimming removed 5 bases from V and 10 bases from J; junction bases left unmatched: 6. This CDR3 region has 13 residues. CDR3 DNA: TGTGCCAGCAGTGGGCGACTAGCGGAAGAGCAGTTCTTC. It yields the protein CASSGRLAEEQFF.

Many counts were recorded for this clonotype. The rearrangement joins TRBV7-9 to TRBJ1-3; 8 nucleotides line up with TRBD1. CDR3 size: 14 residues. In germline, CDR1 is SEHNR, CDR2 FQNEAQ (reference sequence). J was trimmed by 7 bases and V by 1 base; bases with no gene match: 3. DNA of the CDR3: TGTGCCAGCAGCTTAGGGACAGGGCGGAACACCATATATTTT. This codes for CASSLGTGRNTIYF.

This clonotype was seen many times. This rearrangement joins TRBV7-8 to TRBJ2-7, with D perhaps TRBD2 (6 bases). Germline V CDR1 and CDR2: SGHVS, FQNEAQ. The V and J ends lost 5 bases and 2 bases respectively, with 16 bases between them. The CDR3 extends over 15 amino acids. For the CDR3, the DNA is TGTGCCAGCAGCCTTTCTGGGGGGTTAGCCTACGAGCAGTACTTC. Translating it yields CASSLSGGLAYEQYF.

This clonotype occurred many times. The chain links TRBV7-2 to TRBJ2-1; D may correspond to TRBD1 or TRBD2 (6 bases each). V was clipped by 4 bases and J by 5 bases, with 15 bases between them. Germline V gene data show CDR1 as SGHTA and CDR2 as FQGNSA. CDR3 size: 15 residues. CDR3 protein: CASSWGAPSNNEQFF. In DNA form, the CDR3 reads TGTGCCAGCAGCTGGGGGGCCCCATCCAACAATGAGCAGTTCTTC.

This clonotype was picked up a small number of times. Germline is not matched at one junction end, which may reflect a read error. The chain carries TRBV29-1 and TRBJ2-2, with a tentative D call TRBD2 (5 bases). CDR1 and CDR2 (germline): SQVTM, ANQGSEA. This CDR3 has 12 amino acids. The CDR3 region is CSVVRTTGDLFF. The CDR3 nucleotides are TGCAGCGTCGTAAGGACCACCGGGGATCTGTTTTTT.